What follows is one TCR beta chain and its context. Sequencing used immunoSEQ multiplex PCR; TCRdb keeps in-frame clones, though not all of them. The repertoire holds approximately 19,000 clones, with about 80% as singletons. After autologous stem cell transplantation all patients relapsed, and prior brentuximab vedotin exposure differed between cohorts. The sample comes from a study of PD-1 blockade in classical Hodgkin lymphoma. The CDR3 extends over 12 amino acids. The V gene's germline CDR1 is SGHNT and CDR2 YENEEA. The V and J ends lost 6 bases and 7 bases respectively, with 9 bases between them.

The TCR originated in a human donor with classical Hodgkin lymphoma. The genes are TRBV11-3 and TRBJ2-2; D perhaps matches TRBD2 (6 bases). The sample consisted of peripheral blood mononuclear cells (PBMCs), taken before the second cycle of nivolumab. This CDR3 is CASRTSDGELFF. The CDR3 nucleotides read TGTGCCAGCAGGACTAGTGACGGGGAGCTGTTTTTT.